The 8 T cell receptor beta chains listed next were all sequenced from one sample in a study of T cell responses to AZD1222 COVID-19 vaccine. Method: immunoSEQ multiplex PCR; TCRdb's copy keeps in-frame clones and lacks some. The table lists approximately 100,000 clones, about 87% of them singletons, with about 20% in the top ten. Sequenced here: peripheral blood, sampled on day 0 of AZD1222 vaccination. The receptors originated from an adult in good health.

The chain is built from TRBV28 and TRBJ2-2; D perhaps matches TRBD2 (6 bases). The V end was cut by 4 bases, the J end by 12 bases, with 33 bases between. The CDR3 loop spans 19 amino acids. CDR1 MDHEN and CDR2 SYDVKM come from the germline V gene. CDR3 in DNA: TGTGCCAGCAGTTCAGAGACGACTTCAACAATTGAACACCGGGGGAAGCTGTTTTTT. This translates into CASSSETTSTIEHRGKLFF.

The chain carries TRBV7-9 and TRBJ2-5; 8 bases line up with TRBD1. V gave up 3 bases and J gave up 4 bases; unmatched junction bases: 7. Germline CDR1 reads SEHNR; CDR2 reads FQNEAQ (reference sequence). The CDR3 is 15 residues long. The CDR3 DNA reads TGTGCCAGCAGCTTTATTACAGGGGGAAGAGAGACCCAGTACTTC. As protein: CASSFITGGRETQYF. The full variable domain, completed using reference TRBV7-9 and TRBJ2-5, is DTGVSQNPRHKITKRGQNVTFRCDPISEHNRLYWYRQTLGQGPEFLTYFQNEAQLEKSRLLSDRFSAERPKGSFSTLEIQRTEQGDSAMYLCASSFITGGRETQYFGPGTRLLVL.

This clone appeared once. The genes are TRBV6-5 and TRBJ2-5; D ambiguous. V was clipped by 6 bases and J by 5 bases, with 13 bases between them. From germline, CDR1 is MNHEY and CDR2 SVGAGI. The CDR3 totals 13 residues. CDR3 coding DNA: TGTGCCAGCAGGGTAACAGCGACGGAGACCCAGTACTTC. It encodes CASRVTATETQYF.

This chain connects TRBV6-5 to TRBJ1-1, with a tentative D call TRBD1 (5 bases). Germline V gene lookup returns CDR1 MNHEY and CDR2 SVGAGI. V lost 5 bases to trimming and J lost 12 bases, with 16 bases between them. The CDR3 covers 12 residues. CDR3 nucleotides: TGTGCCAGCAGTCGAGGGAGGGGTGGTACTTTCTTT. This translates into CASSRGRGGTFF.

The V gene is TRBV30, the J gene TRBJ2-2; a weak D match, TRBD1 (6 bases). V gave up 0 bases and J gave up 3 bases, with 11 bases separating them. This CDR3 comprises 15 residues. Germline CDR1 is GTSNPN and CDR2 is SVGIG (reference sequence). In DNA, the CDR3 is TGTGCCTGGAGTGTACAGGGTACGGACACCGGGGAGCTGTTTTTT. Translating gives CAWSVQGTDTGELFF.

The chain uses TRBV7-3 and TRBJ1-3, with D unresolved. This CDR3 has 14 residues. The V gene's germline CDR1 is SGHTA and CDR2 FQGTGA. The V end lost 6 bases, the J end lost 0 bases, and 9 bases lay between the germline ends. The DNA for the CDR3 is TGTGCCAGCAGTTCCCAGAGCTCTGGAAACACCATATATTTT. Encoded protein: CASSSQSSGNTIYF.

The V call is TRBV10-3, the J call TRBJ2-2, with D possibly TRBD2 on 5 matching bases. This CDR3 is 13 amino acids long. Germline CDR1 ENHRY, CDR2 SYGVKD. V dropped 3 bases and J dropped 7 bases, with 9 bases sitting between them. This chain's CDR3 is CAISDAGIGELFF. The DNA of the CDR3 is TGTGCCATCAGTGACGCGGGTATCGGGGAGCTGTTTTTT.

The chain is built from TRBV6-2 or TRBV6-3 and TRBJ2-3; 10 bases line up with TRBD1. The V gene's germline CDR1 is MNHEY and CDR2 SVGEGT. The ends lost 0 bases at V and 5 bases at J; junction bases unmatched: 5. The CDR3 spans 16 residues. CDR3: CASSYSGTGAIDTQYF. DNA of the CDR3: TGTGCCAGCAGTTACTCCGGGACAGGGGCGATAGATACGCAGTATTTT.